One sample yielded the 31 T cell receptor beta chains listed below, sequenced in a study of fetal regulatory T cell absence and autoimmunity. Assay: immunoSEQ multiplex PCR; the TCRdb copy retains only in-frame clones and omits some. The repertoire includes about 46,000 clones, roughly 80% of them detected once, and less than 0.5% sits in the top ten. The source material was cord blood. Receptors originate from a newborn boy with IPEX syndrome.

This clone was seen just once. The rearrangement links TRBV6-5 to TRBJ2-1; no clear D gene. The CDR3 has 12 amino acids. Trimming removed 8 bases at V and 7 bases at J, with 12 bases between. CDR1 and CDR2 from the germline V gene are MNHEY and SVGAGI. DNA for the CDR3: TGTGCCAGCGGTGCAGTAGGGAATGAGCAGTTCTTC. Translating it yields CASGAVGNEQFF.

This chain uses TRBV11-2 with TRBJ2-7, with D unresolved. The CDR3 covers 14 residues. Looked up from germline, CDR1 is SGHAT and CDR2 is FQNNGV. Trimming pared 1 base from V and 3 bases from J, leaving 10 bases between. The CDR3 nucleotides read TGTGCCAGCAGCTTAGCTTTCGGAAACTACGAGCAGTACTTC. This encodes CASSLAFGNYEQYF.

The rearrangement joins TRBV6-1 to TRBJ2-7; possible D gene TRBD2, 6 bases. Germline loops: CDR1 MNHNS, CDR2 SASEGT. This CDR3 is built from 15 residues. Trimming cost V 5 bases and J 5 bases, with 19 bases left between them. The CDR3, as DNA: TGTGCCAGCAGTCCGAACGGGCTAGCGATGAACGAGCAGTACTTC. Amino acids: CASSPNGLAMNEQYF.

This clone was observed a few times. The rearrangement joins TRBV9 to TRBJ2-2, with D perhaps matching TRBD1 (6 bases). With 3 bases removed from V and 3 bases from J, the gap between germline ends came to 15 bases. Germline V gene sequence: CDR1 SGDLS, CDR2 YYNGEE. This CDR3 comprises 16 residues. The CDR3 sequence is CASSAPGHSHTGELFF. The DNA for the CDR3 is TGTGCCAGCAGCGCTCCGGGACACTCCCACACCGGGGAGCTGTTTTTT.

The chain is built from TRBV6-1 and TRBJ2-3; 9 positions match TRBD2. Germline V gene lookup returns CDR1 MNHNS and CDR2 SASEGT. The trim removed 2 bases at V and 6 bases at J, leaving 9 bases unmatched. The CDR3 totals 16 residues. The CDR3 bases are TGTGCCAGCAGTGAACTTGGGACTAGCACGCAGGATACGCAGTATTTT. Its translation is CASSELGTSTQDTQYF.

The genes are TRBV5-1 and TRBJ2-1; 12 nucleotides agree with TRBD2. The CDR3 has 16 residues. Germline V gives CDR1 SGHRS, CDR2 YFSETQ. Unmatched junction bases numbered 6, after V lost 1 base and J lost 7 bases. CDR3 sequence reads: CASSLTSGRPGNEQFF. CDR3 DNA sequence: TGCGCCAGCAGCTTGACTAGCGGGAGGCCAGGAAATGAGCAGTTCTTC. The full variable domain, its missing parts supplied by reference TRBV5-1 and TRBJ2-1, is KAGVTQTPRYLIKTRGQQVTLSCSPISGHRSVSWYQQTPGQGLQFLFEYFSETQRNKGNFPGRFSGRQFSNSRSEMNVSTLELGDSALYLCASSLTSGRPGNEQFFGPGTRLTVL.

This rearrangement joins TRBV27 to TRBJ2-7; no reliable D call. Germline V gene lookup returns CDR1 MNHEY and CDR2 SMNVEV (reference sequence). Deletions cut 6 bases from V and 7 bases from J, with 19 bases between. The CDR3 sequence is 14 residues long. CDR3 sequence reads: CASSISGLILEQYF. CDR3 DNA: TGTGCCAGCAGCATTTCGGGCCTGATACTAGAGCAGTACTTC.

Only a few counts were recorded for this clone. The chain carries TRBV7-9 and TRBJ2-1; D is unresolved. Trimming shortened V by 6 bases and J by 2 bases, and 11 bases separated the two germline ends. Germline CDR1 reads SEHNR; CDR2 reads FQNEAQ (reference sequence). CDR3 length: 14 residues. Written as DNA, the CDR3 is TGTGCCAGCAGGGGCGGCGGACCCTACAATGAGCAGTTCTTC. It specifies CASRGGGPYNEQFF. The full variable domain, completed using reference TRBV7-9 and TRBJ2-1, is DTGVSQNPRHKITKRGQNVTFRCDPISEHNRLYWYRQTLGQGPEFLTYFQNEAQLEKSRLLSDRFSAERPKGSFSTLEIQRTEQGDSAMYLCASRGGGPYNEQFFGPGTRLTVL.

This chain uses TRBV19 with TRBJ2-2; possibly TRBD2 for D (5 bases). The germline V and J ends were trimmed by 3 bases and 0 bases, with 8 bases remaining between them. The germline V gene encodes CDR1 LNHDA and CDR2 SQIVND (reference sequence). This CDR3 contains 15 residues. The CDR3 coding sequence is TGTGCCAGTAGTATCCTAGCCGCGAACACCGGGGAGCTGTTTTTT. Its protein is CASSILAANTGELFF. Drawing the rest from reference TRBV19 and TRBJ2-2, the complete variable domain is DGGITQSPKYLFRKEGQNVTLSCEQNLNHDAMYWYRQDPGQGLRLIYYSQIVNDFQKGDIAEGYSVSREKKESFPLTVTSAQKNPTAFYLCASSILAANTGELFFGEGSRLTVL.

V gene TRBV6-1 combines with J gene TRBJ2-3; the match to TRBD1 covers 7 bases. V was pared by 7 bases and J by 5 bases, with 9 bases of the junction left unmatched. The CDR3 has 14 residues. CDR1 is MNHNS and CDR2 is SASEGT in the germline V gene. Here the CDR3 reads CASTRRGQKDTQYF. The CDR3 DNA sequence: TGTGCCAGCACTAGAAGGGGGCAGAAAGATACGCAGTATTTT.

The CDR3 loop is CASSVASGGDTQYF. The CDR3 DNA sequence: TGTGCCAGCAGCGTAGCTAGCGGGGGGGATACGCAGTATTTT. The gene calls are TRBV9 and TRBJ2-3; 11 nucleotides line up with TRBD2. Germline V gene data show CDR1 as SGDLS and CDR2 as YYNGEE. The CDR3 spans 14 residues. With V trimmed by 0 bases and J by 6 bases, 0 bases remained unmatched.

This clone was seen only a few times. V usage is TRBV15 and J usage is TRBJ2-5; TRBD2 agrees at 9 bases. This CDR3 contains 18 residues. Germline V gene data show CDR1 as LNHNV and CDR2 as YYDKDF (reference sequence). V shed 5 bases, J shed 5 bases, and the junction held 18 bases outside the gene matches. CDR3 bases: TGTGCCACCAGCCCGAGGGCGGGAGGGCCCTCCGGAAGGGAGACCCAGTACTTC. Translation gives CATSPRAGGPSGRETQYF.

The V gene is TRBV4-1, the J gene TRBJ2-3, with 7 bases matching TRBD2. The CDR3 consists of 15 residues. Losses at the gene ends were 2 bases for V and 4 bases for J; bases not matched to a gene: 6. Germline V gives CDR1 MGHRA, CDR2 YSYEKL. For the CDR3, the DNA is TGCGCCAGCAGCCAAATTGGACTAGAATCAGATACGCAGTATTTT. The encoded protein is CASSQIGLESDTQYF.

J is TRBJ2-2 and V is TRBV5-4, with 7 nucleotides matching TRBD1. With V trimmed by 4 bases and J by 7 bases, 10 bases remained unmatched. Germline lookup yields CDR1 SGHNT and CDR2 YYREEE (reference sequence). This CDR3 has 15 residues. The CDR3 loop is CASSHKPTGYGELFF. CDR3 nucleotide sequence: TGTGCCAGCAGCCACAAACCGACAGGGTACGGGGAGCTGTTTTTT.

This chain uses TRBV14 with TRBJ2-1; no clear D gene. The germline V and J ends were trimmed by 0 bases and 7 bases, with 13 bases remaining between them. Germline-derived CDR1 and CDR2 are SGHDN and FVKESK. There are 15 residues in the CDR3. In DNA form, the CDR3 reads TGTGCCAGCAGCCAAGATAACTGGTGGAAAAATGAGCAGTTCTTC. It yields the protein CASSQDNWWKNEQFF.

The chain is built from TRBV27 and TRBJ2-1, with 7 bases lining up with TRBD2. Losses at the gene ends were 1 base for V and 9 bases for J; bases not matched to a gene: 6. The CDR3 is made up of 14 amino acids. Germline lookup yields CDR1 MNHEY and CDR2 SMNVEV (reference sequence). The CDR3 DNA follows: TGTGCCAGCAGTTTATATGCGGGAGCGGGTGAGCAGTTCTTC. It encodes CASSLYAGAGEQFF.

This clone was seen only a few times. The rearrangement links TRBV18 to TRBJ1-1; 8 bases are shared with TRBD1. This CDR3 is 16 amino acids long. Looked up from germline, CDR1 is KGHSH and CDR2 is LQKENI. V trimming: 6 bases; J trimming: 5 bases; junction bases outside the gene matches: 14. The CDR3 coding sequence is TGTGCCAGCTCCCCCGGGACAGGATCCTCAGGGACTGAAGCTTTCTTT. The encoded protein is CASSPGTGSSGTEAFF.

This chain uses TRBV6-1 with TRBJ2-3; no reliable D call. Germline CDR1 reads MNHNS; CDR2 reads SASEGT. V lost 1 base to trimming and J lost 4 bases, with 9 bases between them. CDR3 length: 14 residues. The CDR3 DNA is TGTGCCAGCAGTGAAGAGGGCAGCTCAGATACGCAGTATTTT. Amino acid sequence: CASSEEGSSDTQYF.

This clone was seen a handful of times. V usage is TRBV10-3 and J usage is TRBJ1-2, with D tentatively TRBD1 (6 bases). Germline V gene lookup returns CDR1 ENHRY and CDR2 SYGVKD. The CDR3 totals 15 residues. V was cut by 7 bases and J by 0 bases, with 15 bases left in between. This CDR3 reads CAINGGADSNYGYTF. The DNA of the CDR3 is TGTGCCATCAATGGGGGGGCCGATTCTAACTATGGCTACACCTTC.

The V and J genes are TRBV4-1 and TRBJ2-1; 12 bases map to TRBD2. The CDR3 has 16 amino acids. Germline V lookup: CDR1 MGHRA, CDR2 YSYEKL. V lost 0 bases, J lost 8 bases, and 5 bases stayed unmatched. The CDR3 coding sequence is TGCGCCAGCAGCCAAGAGCCTAGCGGGGGGGCCCATGAGCAGTTCTTC. Its protein product is CASSQEPSGGAHEQFF.

CDR3 sequence (DNA): TGTGCCAGCAGCGTAGGAACGTTGGGGGGGCGCACAGATACGCAGTATTTT. Translation: CASSVGTLGGRTDTQYF. V gene TRBV9 combines with J gene TRBJ2-3, with D perhaps matching TRBD2 (7 bases). Germline loops: CDR1 SGDLS, CDR2 YYNGEE. Trimming pared 0 bases from V and 1 base from J, leaving 15 bases between. The CDR3 is made up of 17 amino acids.

This clone was counted only a few times. The gene calls are TRBV27 and TRBJ1-2, with D unresolved. Germline V gene sequence: CDR1 MNHEY, CDR2 SMNVEV (reference sequence). This CDR3 spans 13 amino acids. The ends were cut back, 3 bases at V and 6 bases at J, with 11 bases in the middle. The chain's CDR3 is CASSLGRRHGYTF. The CDR3 DNA reads as TGTGCCAGCAGTTTGGGGAGGCGGCATGGCTACACCTTC.

V is TRBV2 and J is TRBJ2-3; 7 bases fit TRBD2. With 8 bases clipped from V and 2 bases from J, the junction kept 10 bases outside the gene matches. The CDR3 is 15 amino acids. The germline V gene has CDR1 SNHLY and CDR2 FYNNEI. CDR3 nucleotide sequence: TGTGCCAGCCAATGGGTGCAGCGGGACACAGATACGCAGTATTTT. Protein product: CASQWVQRDTDTQYF. Full variable domain (missing parts from reference TRBV2 and TRBJ2-3): EPEVTQTPSHQVTQMGQEVILRCVPISNHLYFYWYRQILGQKVEFLVSFYNNEISEKSEIFDDQFSVERPDGSNFTLKIRSTKLEDSAMYFCASQWVQRDTDTQYFGPGTRLTVL.

The chain employs TRBV4-1 and TRBJ2-7; D might be TRBD2 (6 bases). This CDR3 is 15 amino acids long. Germline lookup yields CDR1 MGHRA and CDR2 YSYEKL. Trimming cost V 0 bases and J 3 bases, with 12 bases left between them. CDR3 loop: CASSQDPSALYEQYF. For the CDR3, the DNA is TGCGCCAGCAGCCAAGATCCTAGCGCCCTCTACGAGCAGTACTTC.

J is TRBJ2-3 and V is TRBV9; 7 bases fit TRBD2. There are 16 residues in the CDR3. The ends lost 4 bases at V and 2 bases at J; junction bases unmatched: 10. The germline gives CDR1 SGDLS, CDR2 YYNGEE. The CDR3 protein is CASSSGTGGPTDTQYF. The CDR3 nucleotides are TGTGCCAGCAGCAGCGGGACGGGAGGCCCCACAGATACGCAGTATTTT. The variable domain in full, completed from reference TRBV9 and TRBJ2-3, reads DSGVTQTPKHLITATGQRVTLRCSPRSGDLSVYWYQQSLDQGLQFLIQYYNGEERAKGNILERFSAQQFPDLHSELNLSSLELGDSALYFCASSSGTGGPTDTQYFGPGTRLTVL.

This clone has more than one count but fewer than ten. The rearrangement links TRBV19 to TRBJ2-1, with TRBD2 identical over 10 bases. With 3 bases clipped from V and 4 bases from J, the junction kept 0 bases outside the gene matches. Germline CDR1 is LNHDA and CDR2 is SQIVND (reference sequence). The CDR3 is 14 residues long. The CDR3: CASSMGLAYNEQFF. Here the CDR3 DNA reads TGTGCCAGTAGTATGGGACTAGCGTACAATGAGCAGTTCTTC.

V gene TRBV5-4 combines with J gene TRBJ2-1, with TRBD2 identical over 9 bases. The CDR3 is 15 residues long. Germline values: CDR1 SGHNT, CDR2 YYREEE (reference sequence). Trimming cost V 4 bases and J 0 bases; bases outside gene matches: 2. Here the CDR3 DNA reads TGTGCCAGCAGCGGTAGCGGGGGCTCCTACAATGAGCAGTTCTTC. Translated, it gives CASSGSGGSYNEQFF.

V usage is TRBV10-3 and J usage is TRBJ1-3; D ambiguous. The germline gives CDR1 ENHRY, CDR2 SYGVKD. V was pared by 3 bases and J by 0 bases, with 12 bases between. This CDR3 comprises 16 residues. CDR3 sequence: CAISENGEVSGNTIYF. DNA for the CDR3: TGTGCCATCAGTGAAAACGGGGAAGTCTCTGGAAACACCATATATTTT.

The chain uses TRBV30 and TRBJ1-2, with D maybe TRBD1 (6 bases). V was pared by 2 bases and J by 0 bases, with 7 bases between. This CDR3 has 13 amino acids. From germline, CDR1 is GTSNPN and CDR2 SVGIG (reference sequence). DNA of the CDR3: TGTGCCTGGAGTAGGGACACTAACTATGGCTACACCTTC. Its protein product is CAWSRDTNYGYTF.

This clone occurred a few times. This sequence joins TRBV7-8 and TRBJ2-7; D not certain. The V gene's germline CDR1 is SGHVS and CDR2 FQNEAQ. V lost 0 bases to trimming and J lost 2 bases, with 11 bases between them. CDR3 size: 15 residues. The CDR3 DNA sequence: TGTGCCAGCAGCTTAGCGTTTGGCGGAACCTACGAGCAGTACTTC. Translated: CASSLAFGGTYEQYF.

This clone was observed once. The chain links TRBV5-1 to TRBJ2-1, with a weak D call TRBD1 (5 bases). The CDR3 length is 16 residues. Trimming removed 0 bases from V and 2 bases from J, with 12 bases in between. Per the germline V gene, CDR1 is SGHRS and CDR2 is YFSETQ. The CDR3 DNA reads as TGCGCCAGCAGCTTGGCGTGGCCAGGGCCCTACAATGAGCAGTTCTTC. It codes for CASSLAWPGPYNEQFF.